Shown below are 7 T cell receptor beta chains from a single sample sequenced in a study of blood T cell repertoires in COVID-19. TCRdb keeps only in-frame clones here, not all; method: immunoSEQ multiplex PCR. The sample holds tens of thousands of clones; 87% are singletons and the top ten take roughly 7%. The sample comprised peripheral blood. The receptors come from a woman between 50 and 59 years old with acute or convalescent COVID-19.

The genes are TRBV3-1 (or the pseudogene TRBV3-2) and TRBJ2-7; 7 positions agree with TRBD2. V lost 1 base, J lost 6 bases, and 0 bases stayed unmatched. The CDR3 is made up of 12 amino acids. CDR1 and CDR2 (germline): LGHDT, YNNKEL (reference sequence). In nucleotides, the CDR3 is TGTGCCAGCAGCCAAGGACTAGCCGAGCAGTACTTC. As protein: CASSQGLAEQYF.

V gene TRBV27 combines with J gene TRBJ1-5, with D possibly TRBD1 on 5 matching bases. Germline-derived CDR1 and CDR2 are MNHEY and SMNVEV (reference sequence). V lost 10 bases and J lost 0, with 13 bases in between. This CDR3 spans 14 amino acids. CDR3 residues: CATATEPSNQPQHF. CDR3 nucleotides: TGTGCCACCGCGACAGAACCTAGCAATCAGCCCCAGCATTTT.

J is TRBJ1-1 and V is TRBV29-1, with 7 nucleotides matching TRBD1. Germline assignment: CDR1 SQVTM and CDR2 ANQGSEA. The CDR3 runs 14 residues. V was pared by 7 bases and J by 4 bases, with 12 bases of the junction left unmatched. The CDR3 bases are TGCAGCGCCGGAGGGCGACAGGGTACCACTGAAGCTTTCTTT. This translates into CSAGGRQGTTEAFF.

The chain combines TRBV19 with TRBJ1-6, with D uncertain. CDR1 is LNHDA and CDR2 is SQIVND in the germline V gene (reference sequence). Deletions cut 3 bases from V and 7 bases from J, with 10 bases between. The CDR3 loop spans 14 amino acids. CDR3 amino acids: CASSIGQANSPLHF. For the CDR3, the DNA is TGTGCCAGTAGTATTGGGCAGGCCAATTCACCCCTCCACTTT.

This clone was seen more than once but under ten times. The chain has TRBV25-1 and TRBJ2-5, with TRBD2 matching 13 bases. The V and J ends lost 4 bases and 5 bases, in that order; junction bases with no gene match: 7. This CDR3 is built from 16 residues. CDR1 and CDR2 from the germline V gene are MGHDK and SYGVNS. CDR3 amino acids: CASSAGLAGAWETQYF. DNA of the CDR3: TGTGCCAGCAGTGCTGGACTAGCGGGAGCTTGGGAGACCCAGTACTTC.

This chain joins TRBV6-5 and TRBJ2-2; D perhaps matches TRBD2 (7 bases). The CDR3 contains 11 residues. Trimming cost V 7 bases and J 9 bases, with 9 bases left between them. Germline CDR1 MNHEY, CDR2 SVGAGI. As DNA, the CDR3 is TGTGCCAGCACGGGGGGCCGGGAGCTGTTTTTT. Amino acid sequence: CASTGGRELFF.

This clone was detected a few times. V is TRBV20-1 and J is TRBJ1-2, with D unresolved. The CDR3 totals 11 residues. Germline V gene sequence: CDR1 DFQATT, CDR2 SNEGSKA (reference sequence). V lost 7 bases and J lost 0, with 6 bases in between. CDR3 residues: CSVQANYGYTF. DNA for the CDR3: TGCAGTGTCCAGGCTAACTATGGCTACACCTTC.